The 23 T cell receptor beta chains reported below all come from one sample, sequenced in a study of blood T cell repertoires in COVID-19 (dated by TCRdb to about 2020). Receptor libraries were prepared by the immunoSEQ multiplex PCR assay. The source is immuneACCESS, and TCRdb retained only in-frame sequences with V and J called. Part of the clones is not carried over; for the studies checked, unresolved V genes explain less than half of this, and the remainder is unexplained. This sample lists roughly 160,000 clones; approximately 90% were detected once. Roughly 0.95% of the sample comes from the top ten. The sample consisted of peripheral blood. Receptor source: a man younger than 30 with acute or convalescent COVID-19.

CDR3 residues: CASSLGHTGTEAFF. The CDR3 DNA reads as TGTGCCAGCAGCTTAGGGCACACTGGCACTGAAGCTTTCTTT. The rearrangement links TRBV7-3 to TRBJ1-1; no clear D gene. The CDR3 is 14 residues long. Trimming shortened V by 2 bases and J by 4 bases, and 11 bases separated the two germline ends. CDR1 is SGHTA, CDR2 FQGTGA, per germline.

This clone has only a few counts. The chain has TRBV5-4 and TRBJ2-3; 8 nucleotides match TRBD1. Germline V CDR1 and CDR2: SGHNT, YYREEE (reference sequence). With 4 bases clipped from V and 5 bases from J, the junction kept 6 bases outside the gene matches. The CDR3 runs 14 residues. CDR3 in amino acids: CASSRTGTGDTQYF. In DNA, the CDR3 is TGTGCCAGCAGCAGGACAGGGACCGGAGATACGCAGTATTTT.

The rearrangement joins TRBV6-1 to TRBJ2-2; a weak D match, TRBD2 (6 bases). From germline, CDR1 is MNHNS and CDR2 SASEGT. The CDR3 totals 14 residues. Trimming removed 0 bases from V and 6 bases from J, with 8 bases in between. For the CDR3, the DNA is TGTGCCAGCAGTGAAGCGTCGGGGGCCGGGGAGCTGTTTTTT. Protein product: CASSEASGAGELFF.

The V call is TRBV19, the J call TRBJ2-3; 8 bases match TRBD1. V lost 6 bases, J lost 2 bases, and 4 bases stayed unmatched. This CDR3 spans 14 amino acids. Germline CDR1 is LNHDA and CDR2 is SQIVND (reference sequence). The CDR3 DNA reads TGTGCCAGTAGGACAGGGGCCTTCACAGATACGCAGTATTTT. Amino acids: CASRTGAFTDTQYF.

The rearrangement links TRBV5-1 to TRBJ2-3; 9 nucleotides match TRBD1. The V and J ends lost 3 bases and 4 bases, in that order; junction bases with no gene match: 15. The CDR3 consists of 18 residues. The germline V gene has CDR1 SGHRS and CDR2 YFSETQ. CDR3: CASSSPEAGQGYADTQYF. The CDR3 DNA follows: TGCGCCAGCAGCTCTCCTGAGGCGGGACAGGGTTACGCAGATACGCAGTATTTT.

This rearrangement joins TRBV28 to TRBJ2-5; 13 nucleotides match TRBD2. Germline CDR1 is MDHEN and CDR2 is SYDVKM. With V trimmed by 4 bases and J by 2 bases, 10 bases remained unmatched. The CDR3 is 18 residues long. The CDR3 nucleotides are TGTGCCAGCAGTTCCGTACTAGCGGGGGGGCCCCTACAAGAGACCCAGTACTTC. Its protein is CASSSVLAGGPLQETQYF.

V and J are TRBV11-2 and TRBJ1-6; the D gene is possibly TRBD1 (6 bases). The germline V and J ends were trimmed by 0 bases and 6 bases, with 15 bases remaining between them. The CDR3 totals 17 residues. Germline CDR1 reads SGHAT; CDR2 reads FQNNGV. In nucleotides, the CDR3 is TGTGCCAGCAGCTTAGAATTGGACAGAGCCGGTAATTCACCCCTCCACTTT. Translation: CASSLELDRAGNSPLHF.

This clone is a singleton in its sample. The rearrangement links TRBV13 to TRBJ2-3; 8 nucleotides match TRBD2. This CDR3 spans 14 amino acids. V lost 0 bases to trimming and J lost 5 bases; unmatched junction nucleotides: 1. Germline V gene lookup returns CDR1 PRHDT and CDR2 FYEKMQ (reference sequence). The CDR3 nucleotides are TGTGCCAGCAGCTTAGGACTAGCGGAAGATACGCAGTATTTT. It codes for CASSLGLAEDTQYF.

This chain links TRBV5-4 with TRBJ2-7; 9 bases match TRBD1. The CDR3 is 14 residues long. V lost 4 bases and J lost 5; bases outside the gene matches: 7. The germline V gene encodes CDR1 SGHNT and CDR2 YYREEE (reference sequence). The CDR3: CASSLDRGADEQYF. DNA for the CDR3: TGTGCCAGCAGCCTGGACAGGGGCGCCGACGAGCAGTACTTC.

This rearrangement joins TRBV4-1 to TRBJ2-3; the D gene is possibly TRBD1 (6 bases). There are 14 residues in the CDR3. With 4 bases removed from V and 7 bases from J, the gap between germline ends came to 15 bases. Looked up from germline, CDR1 is MGHRA and CDR2 is YSYEKL. The CDR3 spells CASSPGAGANTQYF. The DNA of the CDR3 is TGCGCCAGCAGCCCCGGGGCAGGGGCTAATACGCAGTATTTT.

CDR3 sequence: CASSQGNRREQFF. In DNA, the CDR3 is TGTGCCAGCAGCCAAGGCAACAGAAGGGAGCAGTTCTTC. The chain is built from TRBV3-1 (or the pseudogene TRBV3-2) and TRBJ2-1, with D unclear. Germline V CDR1 and CDR2: LGHDT, YNNKEL (reference sequence). The CDR3 runs 13 residues. With 1 base removed from V and 10 bases from J, the gap between germline ends came to 11 bases.

The chain links TRBV3-1 (or the pseudogene TRBV3-2) to TRBJ1-1; TRBD1 is a possible D gene (5 bases). This CDR3 has 15 residues. The germline gives CDR1 LGHDT, CDR2 YNNKEL (reference sequence). Trimming pared 2 bases from V and 2 bases from J, leaving 12 bases between. The CDR3 loop is CASSQYRTHNTEAFF. As DNA, the CDR3 is TGTGCCAGCAGCCAATATCGGACACACAACACTGAAGCTTTCTTT.

The V and J genes are TRBV28 and TRBJ1-5; D is uncertain. There are 14 residues in the CDR3. Trimming took off 3 bases at V and 4 bases at J, with 10 bases between the two ends. Germline V gene data show CDR1 as MDHEN and CDR2 as SYDVKM. CDR3 nucleotides: TGTGCCAGCAGTTTCAGCAGGAGGAATCAGCCCCAGCATTTT. This sequence encodes CASSFSRRNQPQHF.

The chain has TRBV6-1 and TRBJ2-2; a possible D gene is TRBD2 (5 bases). The germline CDR1 and CDR2 sequences are MNHNS and SASEGT. The CDR3 covers 15 residues. Trimming pared 7 bases from V and 0 bases from J, leaving 12 bases between. DNA of the CDR3: TGTGCCAGCACCCCCCAGCGGACGAACACCGGGGAGCTGTTTTTT. It specifies CASTPQRTNTGELFF.

This chain uses TRBV14 with TRBJ2-5; 9 bases match TRBD2. CDR1 and CDR2 from the germline V gene are SGHDN and FVKESK. The V and J ends lost 4 bases and 5 bases, in that order; junction bases with no gene match: 5. This CDR3 comprises 14 residues. As DNA, the CDR3 is TGTGCCAGCAGCCGGCGGGGGGGCCTGGAGACCCAGTACTTC. Protein: CASSRRGGLETQYF. Full variable domain (rest looked up from reference TRBV14 and TRBJ2-5): EAGVTQFPSHSVIEKGQTVTLRCDPISGHDNLYWYRRVMGKEIKFLLHFVKESKQDESGMPNNRFLAERTGGTYSTLKVQPAELEDSGVYFCASSRRGGLETQYFGPGTRLLVL.

This chain uses TRBV3-1 (or the pseudogene TRBV3-2) with TRBJ1-5, with D possibly being TRBD1 (6 bases). Germline lookup yields CDR1 LGHDT and CDR2 YNNKEL (reference sequence). V was clipped by 4 bases and J by 5 bases, with 6 bases between them. The CDR3 length is 12 residues. DNA for the CDR3: TGTGCCAGCAGCCCAGGGGATCAGCCCCAGCATTTT. Its translation is CASSPGDQPQHF.

The chain recombines TRBV5-1 with TRBJ2-1; 9 bases are a match to TRBD2. The length of the CDR3 is 14 residues. V was clipped by 2 bases and J by 9 bases; unmatched bases: 6. Looked up from germline, CDR1 is SGHRS and CDR2 is YFSETQ. The CDR3 DNA follows: TGCGCCAGCAGCTTACCCGGGACTAGCAGTGAGCAGTTCTTC. Its protein product is CASSLPGTSSEQFF.

The genes are TRBV9 and TRBJ2-1; 14 nucleotides line up with TRBD2. The germline CDR1 and CDR2 sequences are SGDLS and YYNGEE. Trimming cost V 7 bases and J 0 bases; bases outside gene matches: 9. This CDR3 is built from 18 residues. CDR3 amino acids: CASHPGLAGASSYNEQFF. The DNA for the CDR3 is TGTGCCAGCCACCCGGGACTAGCGGGGGCCTCCTCCTACAATGAGCAGTTCTTC.

The chain joins TRBV5-1 to TRBJ2-7; 11 positions match TRBD1. The J segment lost 3 bases and the V segment lost 2 bases, leaving 4 bases of the junction unmatched. This CDR3 spans 15 amino acids. Germline CDR1 reads SGHRS; CDR2 reads YFSETQ. CDR3: CASSLGTGGIYEQYF. The DNA for the CDR3 is TGCGCCAGCAGCTTAGGGACAGGGGGTATCTACGAGCAGTACTTC.

The chain links TRBV7-9 to TRBJ1-4; D unclear. Germline CDR1 reads SEHNR; CDR2 reads FQNEAQ (reference sequence). The V end lost 2 bases, the J end lost 0 bases, and 13 bases lay between the germline ends. The CDR3 contains 17 residues. The CDR3 here is CASSLFGRQTTNEKLFF. The DNA for the CDR3 is TGTGCCAGCAGCTTATTTGGCAGGCAAACAACTAATGAAAAACTGTTTTTT.

The chain couples TRBV30 to TRBJ1-1, with 7 bases lining up with TRBD1. There are 13 residues in the CDR3. The J segment lost 4 bases and the V segment lost 8 bases, leaving 10 bases of the junction unmatched. CDR1 GTSNPN and CDR2 SVGIG come from the germline V gene (reference sequence). DNA of the CDR3: TGTGCCCTAGGACAGGCCTTTGGCACTGAAGCTTTCTTT. The encoded protein is CALGQAFGTEAFF.

As DNA, the CDR3 is TGTGCCAGCAGTTACGAAGCTTACGGGGAGCTGTTTTTT. Protein: CASSYEAYGELFF. The V gene is TRBV6-5, the J gene TRBJ2-2; D remains unclear. The V and J ends lost 2 bases and 7 bases respectively, with 8 bases between them. This CDR3 region has 13 residues. Germline assignment: CDR1 MNHEY and CDR2 SVGAGI.

The chain couples TRBV4-2 to TRBJ1-4; 9 positions agree with TRBD1. This CDR3 region has 16 residues. With 6 bases clipped from V and 7 bases from J, the junction kept 12 bases outside the gene matches. Germline V gives CDR1 LGHNA, CDR2 YNFKEQ. Here the CDR3 DNA reads TGTGCCAGCAGACCGGGACAGGGTACTGGCGGTGAAAAACTGTTTTTT. Amino acid sequence: CASRPGQGTGGEKLFF.